This TCR beta chain appears in the sequencing data of a study of glioma-infiltrating T cells after dendritic cell vaccination. Only in-frame clones appear in the TCRdb table, and some are missing; sequencing was by immunoSEQ multiplex PCR. The top ten hold 2.5% to 3.5% of the sample, which has about 24,000 clones, just under 90% seen once. Germline-derived CDR1 and CDR2 are LGHNT and FRNRAP. The CDR3 loop spans 16 amino acids. Trimming took 2 bases from V and 2 from J, leaving 13 bases between them. Documented time point: after dendritic cell vaccination, including at tumor progression/relapse. This TCR came from a human donor with glioblastoma. The sequencing here drew on blood, taken after dendritic cell vaccination. The chain carries TRBV12-5 and TRBJ2-1, with D perhaps TRBD1 (6 bases). The CDR3 DNA reads as TGTGCTAGTGGTTTGAAACGGGACACCACCTACAATGAGCAGTTCTTC. This codes for CASGLKRDTTYNEQFF.